The next 22 T cell receptor beta chains were all read from a single sample in a study of blood T cells in healthy people across ages. The use of a sample-barcoded 5' primer and a J-beta primer mix characterized a second PCR of about 7 to 12 cycles. TCRdb recomputed calls from the 5' RACE reads with MiXCR, one row per CDR3 protein. The data show approximately 780,000 distinct CDR3 sequences, roughly 25% seen once. The same sample was also used in a study of T cells of mothers and their children.

The specimen sequenced was blood. The receptors were gathered from a boy aged 5-17 years in good health.

V and J are TRBV29-1 and TRBJ2-5; TRBD2 agrees at 10 bases. The V gene's germline CDR1 is SQVTM and CDR2 ANQGSEA. This CDR3 is built from 14 residues. Here the CDR3 DNA reads TGCACCGCCGGAGCGGGGGGGTACCAAGAGACCCAGTACTTC. Its translation is CTAGAGGYQETQYF.

This clonotype appeared a few times. CDR3 protein: CASRTGVLDNEQFF. The CDR3 DNA follows: TGTGCCAGCAGGACCGGAGTACTAGACAATGAGCAGTTCTTC. This chain links TRBV5-5 with TRBJ2-5; possibly TRBD2 for D (5 bases). The better agreement between TRBJ2-1 and the DNA end casts doubt on the J call. CDR1 is SGHKS and CDR2 is YYEKEE in the germline V gene (reference sequence). This CDR3 has 14 amino acids.

J is TRBJ1-1 and V is TRBV6-1; perhaps TRBD1 as D (5 bases). This CDR3 has 15 residues. Trimming stripped 6 bases from V and 1 base from J, with 15 bases between. Germline V gene data show CDR1 as MNHNS and CDR2 as SASEGT. The CDR3 loop is CASRGTPLANTEAFF. The CDR3 coding sequence is TGTGCCAGCAGGGGGACGCCCCTCGCGAACACTGAAGCTTTCTTT.

In its sample, this clonotype was seen a few times. The chain uses TRBV11-2 and TRBJ2-5; possibly TRBD1 or TRBD2 for D (5 bases each). Germline CDR1 SGHAT, CDR2 FQNNGV. There are 15 residues in the CDR3. V was trimmed by 5 bases and J by 1 base, leaving 14 bases between them. The CDR3 coding sequence is TGTGCCAGCAGCCGGGGAAGGGGTCCCCAAGAGACCCAGTACTTC. Translated, it gives CASSRGRGPQETQYF.

The genes are TRBV5-1 and TRBJ2-2; 7 positions agree with TRBD1. V shed 5 bases, J shed 4 bases, and the junction held 11 bases outside the gene matches. Germline V gene data show CDR1 as SGHRS and CDR2 as YFSETQ. CDR3 length: 16 residues. In DNA, the CDR3 is TGCGCCAGCAGTGATGACAGGGTGGCCCCCACCGGGGAGCTGTTTTTT. It is translated as CASSDDRVAPTGELFF.

The J gene is TRBJ1-1, the V gene TRBV7-6, with 7 bases that match TRBD1. The CDR3 runs 13 residues. The junction had 8 bases not matched to a gene; V was cut back by 5 bases and J by 8 bases. CDR1 and CDR2 from the germline V gene are SGHVS and FNYEAQ. CDR3 amino acids: CASSLNNRGEAFF. In DNA form, the CDR3 reads TGTGCCAGCAGCCTCAACAACAGGGGAGAAGCTTTCTTT.

This clonotype has at least ten counts. An end of the junction differs from the germline gene, which may be a read error. This chain connects TRBV4-1 to TRBJ1-4; D gene ambiguous. Germline assignment: CDR1 MGHRA and CDR2 YSYEKL. The length of the CDR3 is 12 residues. The CDR3 coding sequence is TGTGCCAGCAGCCAAGCAGGAGAAAAACTGTTTTTT. Residues: CASSQAGEKLFF.

The chain couples TRBV7-6 to TRBJ1-3; D is perhaps TRBD1 (5 bases). This CDR3 is built from 16 residues. V gave up 5 bases and J gave up 4 bases, with 18 bases separating them. CDR1 and CDR2 from the germline V gene are SGHVS and FNYEAQ. This CDR3 reads CASSDPGRVRGNTIYF. Here the CDR3 DNA reads TGTGCCAGCAGCGACCCGGGACGCGTAAGAGGAAACACCATATATTTT.

The chain has TRBV20-1 and TRBJ1-4; the D gene is possibly TRBD1 (5 bases). V was cut by 0 bases and J by 7 bases, with 15 bases left in between. The CDR3 has 15 residues. Germline CDR1 DFQATT, CDR2 SNEGSKA (reference sequence). The CDR3 DNA follows: TGCAGTGCTAGAGACGCCGCGGGACCGATTGAAAAACTGTTTTTT. Amino acid sequence: CSARDAAGPIEKLFF.

This clonotype was picked up a small number of times. The chain is built from TRBV29-1 and TRBJ1-2; a weak D match, TRBD1 (5 bases). CDR1 is SQVTM and CDR2 is ANQGSEA in the germline V gene. The CDR3 runs 15 residues. The ends were cut back, 6 bases at V and 0 bases at J, with 17 bases in the middle. CDR3 loop: CSVRDQTGPNYGYTF. The CDR3 region has the DNA TGCAGCGTCCGGGACCAGACTGGCCCTAACTATGGCTACACCTTC. Together with reference TRBV29-1 and TRBJ1-2, the CDR3 gives the full variable domain: SAVISQKPSRDICQRGTSLTIQCQVDSQVTMMFWYRQQPGQSLTLIATANQGSEATYESGFVIDKFPISRPNLTFSTLTVSNMSPEDSSIYLCSVRDQTGPNYGYTFGSGTRLTVV.

J is TRBJ2-5 and V is TRBV12-3 or TRBV12-4, with D unresolved. V lost 10 bases and J lost 1, with 13 bases in between. The CDR3 totals 13 residues. The CDR3 is CATMLALQETQYF. In nucleotides, the CDR3 is TGTGCCACGATGCTGGCCCTCCAAGAGACCCAGTACTTC.

This rearrangement joins TRBV12-3 or TRBV12-4 to TRBJ1-2; 8 nucleotides agree with TRBD1. The junction had 8 bases not matched to a gene; V was cut back by 6 bases and J by 2 bases. This CDR3 comprises 15 residues. In nucleotides, the CDR3 is TGTGCCAGCAGCTACAGGACAGGGAGGAACTATGGCTACACCTTC. The encoded protein is CASSYRTGRNYGYTF.

This clonotype has only a few counts. The chain uses TRBV5-5 and TRBJ2-4; D gene ambiguous. Germline CDR1 SGHKS, CDR2 YYEKEE (reference sequence). This CDR3 region has 14 residues. V gave up 4 bases and J gave up 1 base, with 9 bases separating them. CDR3 bases: TGTGCCAGCAGCCCTATAGTTGCCAAAAACATTCAGTACTTC. Protein sequence: CASSPIVAKNIQYF.

This clonotype was observed a few times. The V call is TRBV5-6, the J call TRBJ2-4; 7 positions match TRBD1. The CDR3 is made up of 16 amino acids. V shed 3 bases and J 0 bases; nucleotides not matched to a gene: 6. CDR1 is SGHDT and CDR2 is YYEEEE in the germline V gene. The CDR3 is CASSSLTGKAKNIQYF. As DNA, the CDR3 is TGTGCCAGCAGCTCCCTGACAGGGAAAGCCAAAAACATTCAGTACTTC.

This clonotype was detected a few times. This rearrangement joins TRBV14 to TRBJ2-5; 7 nucleotides match TRBD2. With V trimmed by 0 bases and J by 11 bases, 6 bases remained unmatched. This CDR3 is built from 13 residues. Looked up from germline, CDR1 is SGHDN and CDR2 is FVKESK. CDR3 sequence reads: CASSQDRVREQYF. The CDR3 nucleotides read TGTGCCAGCAGCCAAGATCGCGTGCGGGAGCAGTACTTC. Filled out from reference TRBV14 and TRBJ2-5, the complete variable domain reads EAGVTQFPSHSVIEKGQTVTLRCDPISGHDNLYWYRRVMGKEIKFLLHFVKESKQDESGMPNNRFLAERTGGTYSTLKVQPAELEDSGVYFCASSQDRVREQYFGPGTRLLVL.

This chain joins TRBV20-1 and TRBJ2-1, with 7 bases that match TRBD1. The CDR3 is 14 amino acids. From germline, CDR1 is DFQATT and CDR2 SNEGSKA (reference sequence). Trimming removed 6 bases from V and 6 bases from J; junction bases left unmatched: 11. For the CDR3, the DNA is TGCAGTGCGCTTCGCTCCGGGACAGTCAATGAGCAGTTCTTC. Its protein is CSALRSGTVNEQFF.

The chain is built from TRBV9 and TRBJ1-2; 9 bases agree with TRBD1. CDR3 length: 14 amino acids. Trimming at V came to 3 bases and at J to 7 bases, leaving 7 bases not matched to a gene. Germline V gives CDR1 SGDLS, CDR2 YYNGEE. CDR3 coding DNA: TGTGCCAGCAGCGGCCCCGGGACAGGGAGTGGCTACACCTTC. Encoded protein: CASSGPGTGSGYTF. The full variable domain, completed using reference TRBV9 and TRBJ1-2, is DSGVTQTPKHLITATGQRVTLRCSPRSGDLSVYWYQQSLDQGLQFLIQYYNGEERAKGNILERFSAQQFPDLHSELNLSSLELGDSALYFCASSGPGTGSGYTFGSGTRLTVV.

This clonotype was seen only a few times. The chain joins TRBV4-1 to TRBJ2-2; TRBD2 matches 11 bases. J was trimmed by 5 bases and V by 1 base; bases with no gene match: 9. The CDR3 is made up of 18 amino acids. Germline loops: CDR1 MGHRA, CDR2 YSYEKL. CDR3 sequence (DNA): TGCGCCAGCAGCCAAGGGCCGATAGCGGGGGGGCGGACCGGGGAGCTGTTTTTT. It encodes CASSQGPIAGGRTGELFF.

This clonotype was counted only a few times. The chain is built from TRBV20-1 and TRBJ2-7; 10 bases map to TRBD2. The CDR3 runs 14 residues. Trimming took 0 bases from V and 6 from J; bases not matched to a gene: 5. Germline V gene lookup returns CDR1 DFQATT and CDR2 SNEGSKA (reference sequence). CDR3 residues: CSARELGLAAEQYF. The CDR3 bases are TGCAGTGCTAGAGAACTAGGACTAGCGGCCGAGCAGTACTTC.

The V gene is TRBV5-5, the J gene TRBJ1-2; TRBD1 matches 9 bases. CDR3 length: 16 residues. V trimming: 2 bases; J trimming: 4 bases; junction bases outside the gene matches: 9. Germline V gives CDR1 SGHKS, CDR2 YYEKEE (reference sequence). CDR3 in DNA: TGTGCCAGCAGCTTTCAACCGGGACAGGGTTTCTATGGCTACACCTTC. The encoded protein is CASSFQPGQGFYGYTF.

The J gene is TRBJ2-6, the V gene TRBV6-2 or TRBV6-3, with a tentative D call TRBD1 (6 bases). Germline assignment: CDR1 MNHEY and CDR2 SVGEGT. The CDR3 length is 14 residues. V was trimmed by 2 bases and J by 4 bases, leaving 6 bases between them. The CDR3 DNA follows: TGTGCCAGCAGTTACGGGACAGGGGCCAACGTCCTGACTTTC. The encoded protein is CASSYGTGANVLTF.

This rearrangement joins TRBV5-1 to TRBJ1-6, with TRBD1 as a possible D gene (5 bases). The CDR3 runs 14 residues. Looked up from germline, CDR1 is SGHRS and CDR2 is YFSETQ. Trimming took off 1 base at V and 9 bases at J, with 11 bases between the two ends. The CDR3 sequence: CASSLRQSGSPLHF. The CDR3 coding sequence is TGCGCCAGCAGCTTGCGACAGTCCGGTTCACCCCTCCACTTT.